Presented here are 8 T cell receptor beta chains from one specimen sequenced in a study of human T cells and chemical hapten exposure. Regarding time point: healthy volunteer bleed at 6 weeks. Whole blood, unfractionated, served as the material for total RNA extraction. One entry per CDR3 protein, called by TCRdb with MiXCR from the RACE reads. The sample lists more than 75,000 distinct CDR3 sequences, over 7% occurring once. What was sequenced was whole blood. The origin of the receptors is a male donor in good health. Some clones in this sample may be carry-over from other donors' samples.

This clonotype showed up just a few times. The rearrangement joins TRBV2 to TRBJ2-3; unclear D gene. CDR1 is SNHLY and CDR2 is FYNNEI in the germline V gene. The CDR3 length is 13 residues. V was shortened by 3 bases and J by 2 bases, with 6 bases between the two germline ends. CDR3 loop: CASSEAATDTQYF. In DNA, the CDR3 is TGTGCCAGCAGTGAGGCGGCCACAGATACGCAGTATTTT. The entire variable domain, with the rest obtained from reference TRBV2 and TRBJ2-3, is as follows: EPEVTQTPSHQVTQMGQEVILRCVPISNHLYFYWYRQILGQKVEFLVSFYNNEISEKSEIFDDQFSVERPDGSNFTLKIRSTKLEDSAMYFCASSEAATDTQYFGPGTRLTVL.

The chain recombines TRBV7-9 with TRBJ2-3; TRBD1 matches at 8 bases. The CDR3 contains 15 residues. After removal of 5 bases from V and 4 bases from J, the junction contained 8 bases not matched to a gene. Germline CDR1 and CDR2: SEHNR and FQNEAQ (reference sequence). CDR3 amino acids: CASSPGQGDADTQYF. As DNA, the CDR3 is TGTGCCAGCAGCCCCGGACAGGGCGACGCAGATACGCAGTATTTT.

CDR3 in amino acids: CSVDHQLKETQYF. In DNA, the CDR3 is TGCAGCGTTGACCACCAACTAAAAGAGACCCAGTACTTC. The rearrangement uses TRBV29-1 and TRBJ2-5; D call uncertain. Germline loops: CDR1 SQVTM, CDR2 ANQGSEA. The length of the CDR3 is 13 residues. V lost 3 bases and J lost 3, with 11 bases in between. The whole variable domain, remainder taken from reference TRBV29-1 and TRBJ2-5, is SAVISQKPSRDICQRGTSLTIQCQVDSQVTMMFWYRQQPGQSLTLIATANQGSEATYESGFVIDKFPISRPNLTFSTLTVSNMSPEDSSIYLCSVDHQLKETQYFGPGTRLLVL.

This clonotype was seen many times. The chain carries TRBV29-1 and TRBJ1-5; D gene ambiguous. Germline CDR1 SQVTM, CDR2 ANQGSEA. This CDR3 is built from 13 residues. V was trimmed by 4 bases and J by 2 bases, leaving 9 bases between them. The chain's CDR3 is CSVAEGGNQPQHF. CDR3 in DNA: TGCAGCGTTGCCGAGGGAGGCAATCAGCCCCAGCATTTT.

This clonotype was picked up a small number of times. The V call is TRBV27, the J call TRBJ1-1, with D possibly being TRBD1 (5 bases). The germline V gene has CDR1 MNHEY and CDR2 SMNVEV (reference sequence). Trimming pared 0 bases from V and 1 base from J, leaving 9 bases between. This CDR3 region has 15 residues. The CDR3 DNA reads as TGTGCCAGCAGTTTATCGAGCGGACAGAACACTGAAGCTTTCTTT. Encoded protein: CASSLSSGQNTEAFF.

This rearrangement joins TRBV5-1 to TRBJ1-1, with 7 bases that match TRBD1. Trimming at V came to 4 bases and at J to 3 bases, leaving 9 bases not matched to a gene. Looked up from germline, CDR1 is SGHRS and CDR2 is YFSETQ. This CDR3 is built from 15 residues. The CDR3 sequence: CASSPQTGPYTEAFF. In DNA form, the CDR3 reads TGCGCCAGCAGCCCGCAGACAGGGCCTTACACTGAAGCTTTCTTT.

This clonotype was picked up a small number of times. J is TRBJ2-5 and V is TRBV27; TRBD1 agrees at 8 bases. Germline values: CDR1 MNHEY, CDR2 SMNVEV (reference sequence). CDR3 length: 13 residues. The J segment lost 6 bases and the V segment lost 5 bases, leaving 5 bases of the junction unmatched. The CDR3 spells CASSQGTGQTQYF. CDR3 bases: TGTGCCAGCAGTCAGGGGACAGGTCAGACCCAGTACTTC.

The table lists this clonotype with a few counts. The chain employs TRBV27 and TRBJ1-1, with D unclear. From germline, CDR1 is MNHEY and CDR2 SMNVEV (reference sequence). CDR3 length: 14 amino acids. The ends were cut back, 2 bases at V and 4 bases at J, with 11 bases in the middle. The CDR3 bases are TGTGCCAGCAGTTTAACGTGGAGGAGCACTGAAGCTTTCTTT. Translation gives CASSLTWRSTEAFF.